The next 9 T cell receptor beta chains were all read from a single sample in a study of beta chain features in type 1 diabetes. Isolated RNA was reverse transcribed in full, so expressed TCRB transcripts were sequenced. Assay used: immunoSEQ multiplex PCR; TCRdb lists only in-frame clones, some missing. The sample has roughly 350,000 clones, around a tenth seen once. Their antigens remain unidentified. The study's findings and limits: For Type 1 diabetes patients, all four CD4+ subsets carried TCRB CDR3s that were moderately but significantly shorter.

What was sequenced was central memory CD4+ T cells from blood. All receptors come from a man aged 25 to 40 with type 1 diabetes.

The V gene is TRBV28, the J gene TRBJ2-3; the D gene is possibly TRBD2 (5 bases). CDR1 MDHEN and CDR2 SYDVKM come from the germline V gene. V was pared by 6 bases and J by 10 bases, with 23 bases between. There are 15 residues in the CDR3. The CDR3 nucleotides are TGTGCCAGCAGCTCCCCGGGTCCCGCCCTGAGGGCGCAGTATTTT. Residues: CASSSPGPALRAQYF.

J is TRBJ1-1 and V is TRBV21-1. TRBV21-1 is a listed pseudogene. This CDR3 is 14 amino acids long. The CDR3 DNA follows: TGTGCCAGCAGCGTGTCAGGGCGGGACACTGAAGCTTTCTTT. Its protein product is CASSVSGRDTEAFF.

The rearrangement links TRBV6-6 to TRBJ1-1, with TRBD1 matching 7 bases. CDR1 and CDR2 from the germline V gene are MNHNY and SVGAGI (reference sequence). Unmatched junction bases numbered 11, after V lost 5 bases and J lost 11 bases. The CDR3 length is 13 residues. CDR3 protein: CASSLGQMIGAFF. In nucleotides, the CDR3 is TGTGCCAGCAGTCTGGGACAGATGATTGGGGCTTTCTTT.

The chain employs TRBV5-1 and TRBJ2-5; possible D gene TRBD2, 6 bases. Deletions cut 4 bases from V and 5 bases from J, with 18 bases between. The CDR3 totals 15 residues. CDR1 and CDR2 (germline): SGHRS, YFSETQ. The CDR3 region is CASSTEPARGETQYF. The CDR3 bases are TGCGCCAGCAGCACGGAGCCGGCTCGGGGGGAGACCCAGTACTTC.

This clone was observed a handful of times. In the same sample, other DNA sequences code for this CDR3. V usage is TRBV5-6 and J usage is TRBJ2-5, with D possibly matching TRBD2 (5 bases). The ends were cut back, 0 bases at V and 5 bases at J, with 11 bases in the middle. The CDR3 sequence is 14 residues long. Germline CDR1 is SGHDT and CDR2 is YYEEEE. The CDR3 protein is CASSLGGPGETQYF. The CDR3 region has the DNA TGTGCCAGCAGCTTGGGTGGGCCGGGGGAGACCCAGTACTTC.

This clone occurred a few times. The chain carries TRBV27 and TRBJ1-5; no clear D gene. The CDR3 contains 18 residues. V lost 1 base and J lost 0, with 16 bases in between. Germline V gives CDR1 MNHEY, CDR2 SMNVEV (reference sequence). Here the CDR3 reads CASSLYPPGLNSNQPQHF. In DNA, the CDR3 is TGTGCCAGCAGTTTATACCCCCCCGGCCTGAATAGCAATCAGCCCCAGCATTTT.

This clone occurred a few times. V is TRBV2 and J is TRBJ1-5; a weak D match, TRBD1 (6 bases). V lost 10 bases, J lost 5 bases, and 15 bases lay in between. This CDR3 is 13 amino acids long. Germline CDR1 reads SNHLY; CDR2 reads FYNNEI. The CDR3 bases are TGTGCCACTCAGCGGACAGTTGATCAGCCCCAGCATTTT. Its protein product is CATQRTVDQPQHF.

CDR3: CASSAGPQPQHF. The CDR3 bases are TGTGCCAGCAGTGCAGGCCCGCAGCCCCAGCATTTT. The chain carries TRBV28 and TRBJ1-5; D is unclear. Germline CDR1 MDHEN, CDR2 SYDVKM. The CDR3 has 12 amino acids. Trimming removed 5 bases at V and 7 bases at J, with 9 bases between.

Only a few counts were recorded for this clone. The V and J genes are TRBV27 and TRBJ1-1; the D is unclear. This CDR3 comprises 13 residues. Per the germline V gene, CDR1 is MNHEY and CDR2 is SMNVEV (reference sequence). Between the trimmed V and J ends, which lost 3 bases and 0 bases, there was a span of 5 bases. CDR3 sequence reads: CASSLMVNTEAFF. For the CDR3, the DNA is TGTGCCAGCAGTTTGATGGTGAACACTGAAGCTTTCTTT.